These 20 T cell receptor beta chains were all obtained from the same sample, sequenced in a study of blood T cell repertoires in COVID-19 (dated by TCRdb to 2020 to 2021). Libraries came from the immunoSEQ multiplex PCR assay. Imported from immuneACCESS, the table was reduced by TCRdb to in-frame sequences with V and J called. These copies leave out some clones; in studies compared against another copy, an unresolved V gene accounts for under half, and the cause of the remainder is not known. The sample profile shows 28,000 or so clones; about 80% of them were found once. Together, the top ten hold roughly 73% of the sample. The sample taken for sequencing was peripheral blood. These receptors came from a man in his 70s with acute or convalescent COVID-19.

The J gene is TRBJ1-1, the V gene TRBV25-1; perhaps TRBD1 as D (5 bases). In germline, CDR1 is MGHDK, CDR2 SYGVNS. The V gene lost 8 bases and the J gene lost 1 base, with 11 bases spanning the gap. This CDR3 has 13 residues. CDR3 DNA: TGTGCCAGCTCCGCTAGGGGGAACACTGAAGCTTTCTTT. It specifies CASSARGNTEAFF. Full variable domain (remainder filled in from reference TRBV25-1 and TRBJ1-1): EADIYQTPRYLVIGTGKKITLECSQTMGHDKMYWYQQDPGMELHLIHYSYGVNSTEKGDLSSESTVSRIRTEHFPLTLESARPSHTSQYLCASSARGNTEAFFGQGTRLTVV.

The V call is TRBV7-9, the J call TRBJ1-4; 7 nucleotides align to TRBD1. The V gene's germline CDR1 is SEHNR and CDR2 FQNEAQ (reference sequence). V shed 5 bases and J 6 bases; nucleotides not matched to a gene: 6. This CDR3 is built from 14 residues. This CDR3 is CASSPTGRYEKLFF. The CDR3 DNA follows: TGTGCCAGCAGCCCGACAGGGAGGTATGAAAAACTGTTTTTT. The complete variable domain, with remaining parts taken from reference TRBV7-9 and TRBJ1-4, reads DTGVSQNPRHKITKRGQNVTFRCDPISEHNRLYWYRQTLGQGPEFLTYFQNEAQLEKSRLLSDRFSAERPKGSFSTLEIQRTEQGDSAMYLCASSPTGRYEKLFFGSGTQLSVL.

The chain couples TRBV28 to TRBJ1-6, with D hard to call. CDR3 size: 13 residues. Trimming took 2 bases from V and 10 from J, leaving 9 bases between them. Germline CDR1 is MDHEN and CDR2 is SYDVKM. The CDR3: CASSLSRESPLHF. DNA of the CDR3: TGTGCCAGCAGTTTAAGCCGGGAGTCACCCCTCCACTTT. Based on the CDR3 plus reference TRBV28 and TRBJ1-6, the full variable domain is DVKVTQSSRYLVKRTGEKVFLECVQDMDHENMFWYRQDPGLGLRLIYFSYDVKMKEKGDIPEGYSVSREKKERFSLILESASTNQTSMYLCASSLSRESPLHFGNGTRLTVT.

The chain is built from TRBV5-1 and TRBJ2-1; D possibly corresponds to TRBD2 (5 bases). V shed 1 base and J shed 8 bases, with 13 bases lying between them. CDR3 size: 14 residues. CDR1 and CDR2 from the germline V gene are SGHRS and YFSETQ. The CDR3 sequence is CASSLFSGSYEQFF. Written as DNA, the CDR3 is TGCGCCAGCAGCTTGTTCAGCGGTTCGTATGAGCAGTTCTTC.

This chain connects TRBV18 to TRBJ2-2; D is uncertain. V dropped 4 bases and J dropped 6 bases, with 6 bases sitting between them. Germline V gives CDR1 KGHSH, CDR2 LQKENI. CDR3 length: 12 amino acids. In nucleotides, the CDR3 is TGTGCCAGCTCACTTTCCGCCGGGGAGCTGTTTTTT. Translated, it gives CASSLSAGELFF.

This sequence joins TRBV7-8 and TRBJ1-1; 10 nucleotides match TRBD1. The CDR3 runs to 14 residues. V was pared by 4 bases and J by 4 bases, with 3 bases of the junction left unmatched. Germline values: CDR1 SGHVS, CDR2 FQNEAQ. The DNA of the CDR3 is TGTGCCAGCAGCTCTTGGACAGGGGGCACTGAAGCTTTCTTT. Amino acid sequence: CASSSWTGGTEAFF.

A single count supports this clone. The CDR3 loop reads CAWSVRVQSGRYTGELFF. The CDR3 region has the DNA TGTGCCTGGAGTGTACGGGTCCAGAGCGGGAGATACACCGGGGAGCTGTTTTTT. The chain recombines TRBV30 with TRBJ2-2, with 8 bases fitting TRBD2. Trimming took 0 bases from V and 3 from J; bases not matched to a gene: 12. CDR3 length equals 18 residues. Germline values: CDR1 GTSNPN, CDR2 SVGIG (reference sequence).

This chain links TRBV7-9 with TRBJ2-2; perhaps TRBD1 as D (6 bases). Trimming removed 2 bases at V and 4 bases at J, with 11 bases between. CDR1 and CDR2 (germline): SEHNR, FQNEAQ (reference sequence). This CDR3 is 15 amino acids long. In nucleotides, the CDR3 is TGTGCCAGCAGCTTACAACAGGGTGGCACCGGGGAGCTGTTTTTT. Its translation: CASSLQQGGTGELFF.

This clone has a single count. This chain uses TRBV19 with TRBJ1-5, with D possibly matching TRBD1 (6 bases). The CDR3 is 15 residues long. Trimming took off 5 bases at V and 1 base at J, with 12 bases between the two ends. CDR1 is LNHDA and CDR2 is SQIVND in the germline V gene (reference sequence). The DNA of the CDR3 is TGTGCCAGTAGTCTCTCAGGGGTCAGCAATCAGCCCCAGCATTTT. It encodes CASSLSGVSNQPQHF.

J is TRBJ1-6 and V is TRBV10-1; 9 bases match TRBD1. The CDR3 runs 13 residues. J gave up 14 bases and V 4 bases, and 6 bases lay outside the gene matches. CDR1 is WNHNN, CDR2 SYGVQD, per germline (reference sequence). Written as DNA, the CDR3 is TGCGCCAGCAGTGCCGGACAGGGGAACACCCTCCACTTT. This encodes CASSAGQGNTLHF.

This chain links TRBV30 with TRBJ1-2, with TRBD1 identical over 7 bases. V shed 1 base, J shed 4 bases, and the junction held 6 bases outside the gene matches. This CDR3 has 14 residues. Looked up from germline, CDR1 is GTSNPN and CDR2 is SVGIG (reference sequence). CDR3 protein: CAWSGAGGIYGYTF. CDR3 nucleotides: TGTGCCTGGAGTGGGGCAGGGGGTATCTATGGCTACACCTTC.

This chain connects TRBV7-9 to TRBJ1-4; D ambiguous. Trimming took off 1 base at V and 10 bases at J, with 16 bases between the two ends. Germline CDR1 is SEHNR and CDR2 is FQNEAQ (reference sequence). This CDR3 region has 15 residues. CDR3 in amino acids: CASSLEVGPGGKLFF. The CDR3 bases are TGTGCCAGCAGCTTAGAGGTCGGACCCGGAGGAAAACTGTTTTTT.

The J gene is TRBJ1-2, the V gene TRBV4-3, with D possibly matching TRBD1 (5 bases). Germline V gives CDR1 LGHNA, CDR2 YSLEER. Trimming cost V 0 bases and J 4 bases, with 12 bases left between them. The length of the CDR3 is 15 residues. CDR3 residues: CASSQESRGVYGYTF. The DNA of the CDR3 is TGCGCCAGCAGCCAAGAATCCCGGGGGGTCTATGGCTACACCTTC.

This clone was found many times. This chain joins TRBV5-4 and TRBJ1-1, with a possible D match to TRBD1 (6 bases). This CDR3 region has 15 residues. V dropped 5 bases and J dropped 1 base, with 15 bases sitting between them. Per germline, CDR1 SGHNT and CDR2 YYREEE (reference sequence). CDR3 in DNA: TGTGCCAGCAGTACTAGGACAGTAGGGAACACTGAAGCTTTCTTT. Protein product: CASSTRTVGNTEAFF.

The CDR3, as DNA: TGTGCCAGTGGACAGGGGATTTCTGAAGCTTTCTTT. The encoded protein is CASGQGISEAFF. V gene TRBV5-6 combines with J gene TRBJ1-1, with 9 positions matching TRBD1. The V gene's germline CDR1 is SGHDT and CDR2 YYEEEE. The CDR3 loop spans 12 amino acids. J lost 6 bases, V lost 8 bases, and 5 bases had no gene match.

The chain combines TRBV5-1 with TRBJ2-2; possible D gene TRBD1, 5 bases. CDR3 length: 15 residues. V gave up 4 bases and J gave up 1 base, with 11 bases separating them. Germline lookup yields CDR1 SGHRS and CDR2 YFSETQ. This chain's CDR3 is CASSRPRGNTGELFF. DNA of the CDR3: TGCGCCAGCAGCCGCCCTAGGGGGAACACCGGGGAGCTGTTTTTT.

This clone occurred a few times. This CDR3 reads CSAIGYEKLFF. The CDR3 nucleotides read TGCAGTGCTATCGGGTATGAAAAACTGTTTTTT. V and J are TRBV20-1 and TRBJ1-4, with D uncertain. Germline V CDR1 and CDR2: DFQATT, SNEGSKA (reference sequence). The V end lost 4 bases, the J end lost 6 bases, and 6 bases lay between the germline ends. The CDR3 has 11 residues.

The chain links TRBV27 to TRBJ1-1; the D gene is possibly TRBD1 (6 bases). The CDR3 is 13 residues long. Trimming removed 7 bases at V and 0 bases at J, with 9 bases between. Germline V gene data show CDR1 as MNHEY and CDR2 as SMNVEV (reference sequence). CDR3 protein: CASTDRMNTEAFF. CDR3 DNA sequence: TGTGCCAGCACCGACAGGATGAACACTGAAGCTTTCTTT.

The rearrangement uses TRBV6-6 and TRBJ2-3; 7 bases line up with TRBD1. Germline V lookup: CDR1 MNHNY, CDR2 SVGAGI (reference sequence). With 5 bases clipped from V and 3 bases from J, the junction kept 11 bases outside the gene matches. The CDR3 totals 16 residues. The CDR3 reads CASSRIPGQRTDTQYF. As DNA, the CDR3 is TGTGCCAGCAGTCGAATACCGGGACAGAGAACAGATACGCAGTATTTT.

This clone has only one observation. This chain uses TRBV10-3 with TRBJ1-1; D is perhaps TRBD1 (6 bases). Trimming left V 6 bases short and J 5 bases short, with 13 bases between. Germline-derived CDR1 and CDR2 are ENHRY and SYGVKD. This CDR3 contains 13 residues. CDR3 residues: CAIRTGSKTEAFF. DNA of the CDR3: TGTGCCATCAGAACAGGGTCGAAAACTGAAGCTTTCTTT.